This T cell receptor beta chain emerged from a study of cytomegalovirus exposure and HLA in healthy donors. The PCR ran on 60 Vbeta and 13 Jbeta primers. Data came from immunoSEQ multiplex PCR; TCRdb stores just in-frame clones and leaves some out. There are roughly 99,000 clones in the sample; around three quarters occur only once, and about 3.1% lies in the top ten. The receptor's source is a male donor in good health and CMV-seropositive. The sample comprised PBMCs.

CDR3 DNA: TGTGCCAGCAGTCCCCGAACGTCGGGAAGCTACACCTTC. This translates into CASSPRTSGSYTF. The J gene is TRBJ1-2, the V gene TRBV6-5; D is unclear. CDR3 length: 13 amino acids. Per the germline V gene, CDR1 is MNHEY and CDR2 is SVGAGI. V gave up 5 bases and J gave up 9 bases, with 16 bases separating them.